These 26 T cell receptor beta chains originate from one sample sequenced in a study of sequential checkpoint blockade in melanoma. Libraries were prepared by immunoSEQ multiplex PCR; TCRdb keeps only in-frame clonotypes and omits some of them. The sample contains 37,000 or so clones, more than 25% of which appear only once. The treatment was: randomized to nivolumab then ipilimumab (arm A) or the reverse (arm B). The source material was tumor tissue (inferred from file names), sampled from a patient given nivolumab and ipilimumab in sequence. The receptors come from a human donor with melanoma.

The rearrangement joins TRBV6-8 to TRBJ2-5, with D possibly TRBD2 on 7 matching bases. V lost 6 bases and J lost 2, with 16 bases in between. There are 15 residues in the CDR3. From germline, CDR1 is MNHGY and CDR2 SAAAGT. The CDR3 here is CASRKGGGGQETQYF. Written as DNA, the CDR3 is TGTGCCAGCAGAAAGGGGGGAGGGGGTCAAGAGACCCAGTACTTC.

This rearrangement joins TRBV5-1 to TRBJ1-3, with D perhaps matching TRBD1 (6 bases). The CDR3 loop spans 14 amino acids. Between the trimmed V and J ends, which lost 3 bases and 8 bases, there was a span of 15 bases. Per germline, CDR1 SGHRS and CDR2 YFSETQ. The CDR3 bases are TGCGCCAGCAGCTCGGGACATGGAGCAGACACCATATATTTT. This sequence encodes CASSSGHGADTIYF.

The chain carries TRBV6-8 and TRBJ2-6; no definite D call. This CDR3 comprises 15 residues. In germline, CDR1 is MNHGY, CDR2 SAAAGT. Deletions cut 6 bases from V and 2 bases from J, with 11 bases between. In DNA form, the CDR3 reads TGTGCCAGCAGATCCGACATGCCTGGGGCCAACGTCCTGACTTTC. Protein: CASRSDMPGANVLTF.

This chain uses TRBV9 with TRBJ2-7; D is possibly TRBD2 (6 bases). The germline V and J ends were trimmed by 3 bases and 5 bases, with 21 bases remaining between them. Germline assignment: CDR1 SGDLS and CDR2 YYNGEE. The CDR3 is 16 residues long. CDR3: CASSGIPQAPGDEQYF. The CDR3 coding sequence is TGTGCCAGCAGCGGAATTCCCCAGGCCCCGGGGGACGAGCAGTACTTC.

The V gene is TRBV14, the J gene TRBJ2-2; TRBD1 matches at 7 bases. Germline V gene sequence: CDR1 SGHDN, CDR2 FVKESK. The CDR3 length is 18 residues. The trim removed 0 bases at V and 1 base at J, leaving 8 bases unmatched. This chain's CDR3 is CASSQDTGAALNTGELFF. The CDR3 nucleotides are TGTGCCAGCAGCCAAGATACAGGGGCAGCATTGAACACCGGGGAGCTGTTTTTT.

The chain has TRBV9 and TRBJ1-5, with D perhaps matching TRBD1 (6 bases). Between the trimmed V and J ends, which lost 5 bases and 0 bases, there was a span of 9 bases. Germline CDR1 and CDR2: SGDLS and YYNGEE. This CDR3 contains 14 residues. CDR3 coding DNA: TGTGCCAGCAGACAGGGCAATAGCAATCAGCCCCAGCATTTT. As protein: CASRQGNSNQPQHF.

This chain connects TRBV28 to TRBJ2-7; TRBD1 matches 7 bases. The germline V gene encodes CDR1 MDHEN and CDR2 SYDVKM. This CDR3 has 13 residues. V lost 6 bases, J lost 2 bases, and 4 bases stayed unmatched. For the CDR3, the DNA is TGTGCCAGCAGGACAACAGGGGCCTACGAGCAGTACTTC. The encoded protein is CASRTTGAYEQYF.

The J gene is TRBJ1-1, the V gene TRBV6-8; D gene ambiguous. Germline lookup yields CDR1 MNHGY and CDR2 SAAAGT. Trimming stripped 5 bases from V and 5 bases from J, with 12 bases between. CDR3 size: 13 residues. As DNA, the CDR3 is TGTGCCAGCAGTATGGGTGGTTGGACTGAAGCTTTCTTT. It translates to CASSMGGWTEAFF.

This clone has more than one count but fewer than ten. The chain joins TRBV6-8 to TRBJ1-5, with D possibly being TRBD1 (6 bases). The CDR3 loop spans 15 amino acids. Germline V gene data show CDR1 as MNHGY and CDR2 as SAAAGT. The V end lost 2 bases, the J end lost 9 bases, and 17 bases lay between the germline ends. CDR3 sequence (DNA): TGTGCCAGCAGTTACGGAGGGGGGTCCCGGACGCCCCAGCATTTT. This translates into CASSYGGGSRTPQHF.

This chain links TRBV9 with TRBJ1-4; 10 bases agree with TRBD1. After removal of 7 bases from V and 7 bases from J, the junction contained 7 bases not matched to a gene. The CDR3 contains 14 residues. In germline, CDR1 is SGDLS, CDR2 YYNGEE. The CDR3 sequence is CASGDRGRFEKLFF. The CDR3 DNA reads TGTGCCAGCGGCGACAGGGGGCGATTTGAAAAACTGTTTTTT.

The CDR3 reads CARRIGTDPTSGGALAGELFF. For the CDR3, the DNA is TGCGCCAGGAGAATCGGCACAGACCCGACTAGCGGGGGGGCCTTAGCCGGGGAGCTGTTTTTT. This chain joins TRBV23-1 and TRBJ2-2; 14 nucleotides agree with TRBD2. Being an ORF, TRBV23-1 has a function that is uncertain. This CDR3 is built from 21 residues. With V trimmed by 9 bases and J by 6 bases, 24 bases remained unmatched.

The genes are TRBV6-8 and TRBJ1-2; TRBD1 agrees at 8 bases. V lost 6 bases and J lost 7; bases outside the gene matches: 10. CDR1 and CDR2 (germline): MNHGY, SAAAGT. The CDR3 extends over 14 amino acids. CDR3 amino acids: CASSPGQGRSGYTF. In DNA form, the CDR3 reads TGTGCCAGCAGCCCTGGACAGGGCCGTAGTGGCTACACCTTC.

This clone was observed a handful of times. V and J are TRBV11-3 and TRBJ1-4; TRBD1 agrees at 9 bases. V trimming: 5 bases; J trimming: 4 bases; junction bases outside the gene matches: 5. The CDR3 consists of 15 residues. Germline-derived CDR1 and CDR2 are SGHNT and YENEEA. CDR3 bases: TGTGCCAGCAGCGGCCGGGGACAGGGTAATGAAAAACTGTTTTTT. Protein sequence: CASSGRGQGNEKLFF. Full variable domain (rest looked up from reference TRBV11-3 and TRBJ1-4): EAGVVQSPRYKIIEKKQPVAFWCNPISGHNTLYWYLQNLGQGPELLIRYENEEAVDDSQLPKDRFSAERLKGVDSTLKIQPAELGDSAVYLCASSGRGQGNEKLFFGSGTQLSVL.

V is TRBV14 and J is TRBJ1-4; TRBD1 is a possible D gene (6 bases). Per the germline V gene, CDR1 is SGHDN and CDR2 is FVKESK. V lost 0 bases to trimming and J lost 4 bases, with 12 bases between them. This CDR3 comprises 16 residues. The CDR3 protein is CASSQEQDRSNEKLFF. The CDR3 DNA follows: TGTGCCAGCAGCCAAGAACAAGACAGGAGTAATGAAAAACTGTTTTTT.

V and J are TRBV7-6 and TRBJ1-6, with D possibly being TRBD1 (5 bases). The CDR3 is 14 amino acids. Trimming stripped 3 bases from V and 10 bases from J, with 13 bases between. Germline values: CDR1 SGHVS, CDR2 FNYEAQ. The CDR3 DNA sequence: TGTGCCAGCAGCTTGGGTAGGGGTCTATCACCCCTCCACTTT. Translated, it gives CASSLGRGLSPLHF.

This clone was seen a handful of times. V gene TRBV6-8 combines with J gene TRBJ2-4, with 7 bases aligning to TRBD2. The V gene end was trimmed by 5 bases and the J gene end by 6 bases; junction bases not matched to a gene: 7. The germline V gene has CDR1 MNHGY and CDR2 SAAAGT. This CDR3 region has 14 residues. The CDR3 DNA is TGTGCCAGCAGTGGGGGGGTCCCCTTAAACATTCAGTACTTC. It is translated as CASSGGVPLNIQYF.

This clone was found a few times. This CDR3 is CASSYSISPDLNEQYF. In DNA, the CDR3 is TGTGCCAGCAGTTACTCGATATCCCCTGATCTTAACGAGCAGTACTTC. The rearrangement joins TRBV6-8 to TRBJ2-7; D ambiguous. V lost 0 bases and J lost 5, with 17 bases in between. This CDR3 spans 16 amino acids. Germline V CDR1 and CDR2: MNHGY, SAAAGT.

This clone came up a few times. The chain recombines TRBV15 with TRBJ2-2; D is unresolved. CDR1 is LNHNV, CDR2 YYDKDF, per germline (reference sequence). Trimming took off 3 bases at V and 5 bases at J, with 10 bases between the two ends. The CDR3 extends over 14 amino acids. The DNA of the CDR3 is TGTGCCACCAGCAGGGCGGTGGGGACCGGGGAGCTGTTTTTT. It translates to CATSRAVGTGELFF.

The chain employs TRBV15 and TRBJ2-7; D is uncertain. The V end was cut by 0 bases, the J end by 3 bases, with 12 bases between. CDR3 length: 15 residues. Looked up from germline, CDR1 is LNHNV and CDR2 is YYDKDF (reference sequence). The DNA for the CDR3 is TGTGCCACCAGCAGAGATACTCAGTATCTCTACGAGCAGTACTTC. This translates into CATSRDTQYLYEQYF.

The rearrangement joins TRBV28 to TRBJ2-5; no definite D call. The V and J ends lost 2 bases and 5 bases respectively, with 9 bases between them. The CDR3 sequence is 13 residues long. The germline V gene encodes CDR1 MDHEN and CDR2 SYDVKM. CDR3 bases: TGTGCCAGCAGTTTAAATTATCAGGAGACCCAGTACTTC. As protein: CASSLNYQETQYF.

This clone was seen only a few times. The CDR3 nucleotides are TGTGCCAGCAGTGAAGGTAGCGGGAGAACAGATACGCAGTATTTT. Translated: CASSEGSGRTDTQYF. V usage is TRBV6-1 and J usage is TRBJ2-3, with 9 bases aligning to TRBD2. Germline lookup yields CDR1 MNHNS and CDR2 SASEGT. CDR3 length: 15 residues. Losses at the gene ends were 1 base for V and 3 bases for J; bases not matched to a gene: 2.

The chain joins TRBV6-8 to TRBJ2-3, with D tentatively TRBD1 or TRBD2 (5 bases each). The CDR3 runs to 15 residues. Trimming removed 6 bases at V and 1 base at J, with 14 bases between. From germline, CDR1 is MNHGY and CDR2 SAAAGT. CDR3 in amino acids: CASRAGTTGTDTQYF. For the CDR3, the DNA is TGTGCCAGCAGGGCCGGGACGACCGGCACAGATACGCAGTATTTT.

J is TRBJ1-1 and V is TRBV25-1; D not resolved. Between the trimmed V and J ends, which lost 1 base and 11 bases, there was a span of 11 bases. Germline V gene sequence: CDR1 MGHDK, CDR2 SYGVNS. This CDR3 contains 12 residues. Written as DNA, the CDR3 is TGTGCCAGCAGTGAATCCGGACCCACGGCTTTCTTT. Translated: CASSESGPTAFF.

The rearrangement joins TRBV6-8 to TRBJ1-5; maybe TRBD1 (6 bases). Germline CDR1 MNHGY, CDR2 SAAAGT. This CDR3 has 18 amino acids. Between the trimmed V and J ends, which lost 5 bases and 8 bases, there was a span of 28 bases. CDR3 region: CASSTYRVHISNNEPQHF. CDR3 coding DNA: TGTGCCAGCAGTACCTACAGGGTTCACATTAGCAACAACGAGCCCCAGCATTTT.

J is TRBJ2-7 and V is TRBV14; no clear D gene. Germline CDR1 reads SGHDN; CDR2 reads FVKESK. V lost 7 bases to trimming and J lost 0 bases, with 10 bases between them. The CDR3 has 13 residues. CDR3 protein: CASKVTSSYEQYF. CDR3 sequence (DNA): TGTGCCAGCAAGGTGACCAGCTCCTACGAGCAGTACTTC.

The chain combines TRBV28 with TRBJ1-1; no clear D gene. Trimming took off 5 bases at V and 3 bases at J, with 13 bases between the two ends. This CDR3 comprises 14 residues. Germline-derived CDR1 and CDR2 are MDHEN and SYDVKM. The CDR3 DNA sequence: TGTGCCAGCAGTGCCCTGAAAGGGCACACTGAAGCTTTCTTT. This sequence encodes CASSALKGHTEAFF.